The 15 T cell receptor beta chains in this list originate from one sample, sequenced in a study of OX40 agonist ivuxolimab in advanced cancers. The assay was immunoSEQ multiplex PCR, and TCRdb's table has in-frame clones only and misses some. The table records roughly 92,000 clones, approximately 84% of them present only once. The starting material was CD4+ or CD8+ T cells sorted from blood, obtained in a trial of the OX40 agonist ivuxolimab. These receptors were obtained from an adult with an advanced solid tumor such as melanoma, head and neck, liver or kidney cancer.

The chain couples TRBV19 to TRBJ1-1; 8 bases are a match to TRBD1. Germline loops: CDR1 LNHDA, CDR2 SQIVND (reference sequence). V lost 1 base, J lost 0 bases, and 1 base stayed unmatched. CDR3 length: 15 residues. As DNA, the CDR3 is TGTGCCAGTAGTATAGGGGACAGGTTGAACACTGAAGCTTTCTTT. Protein: CASSIGDRLNTEAFF.

The CDR3 DNA reads as TGTGCCAGCAGCTCCCAACGACTGAGTAGCGGGGGGGGAGAGACCCAGTACTTC. Translating it yields CASSSQRLSSGGGETQYF. The chain recombines TRBV7-2 with TRBJ2-5; 11 positions match TRBD2. The CDR3 extends over 18 amino acids. V dropped 4 bases and J dropped 4; count of bases not matched to a gene: 14. Germline loops: CDR1 SGHTA, CDR2 FQGNSA.

V gene TRBV7-7 combines with J gene TRBJ2-7; weak D call: TRBD2 (5 bases). The ends were cut back, 5 bases at V and 3 bases at J, with 11 bases in the middle. CDR1 and CDR2 (germline): SSHAT, FNYEAQ (reference sequence). The CDR3 is 13 amino acids. CDR3 residues: CASSHDGGYEQYF. In nucleotides, the CDR3 is TGTGCCAGCAGCCACGACGGAGGCTACGAGCAGTACTTC.

The V call is TRBV5-1, the J call TRBJ2-7, with D possibly matching TRBD2 (6 bases). Looked up from germline, CDR1 is SGHRS and CDR2 is YFSETQ. The CDR3 has 15 residues. V lost 1 base and J 3 bases, leaving 14 bases between the germline ends. This chain's CDR3 is CASSLINAGGYEQYF. The CDR3 region has the DNA TGCGCCAGCAGCTTGATAAACGCCGGGGGCTACGAGCAGTACTTC.

The gene calls are TRBV19 and TRBJ2-6, with TRBD1 as a possible D gene (6 bases). This CDR3 has 18 residues. Per the germline V gene, CDR1 is LNHDA and CDR2 is SQIVND (reference sequence). V lost 5 bases, J lost 4 bases, and 21 bases lay in between. The CDR3 coding sequence is TGTGCCAGTAGTCGGCAGGGGCCACAAATAGGAGGGGCCAACGTCCTGACTTTC. Translation: CASSRQGPQIGGANVLTF.

The chain joins TRBV18 to TRBJ1-1; weak D call: TRBD1 (6 bases). This CDR3 is 14 amino acids long. The V and J ends lost 5 bases and 5 bases respectively, with 15 bases between them. Germline CDR1 and CDR2: KGHSH and LQKENI. CDR3 protein: CASSSAGVGTEAFF. The CDR3, as DNA: TGTGCCAGCTCATCCGCAGGGGTAGGGACTGAAGCTTTCTTT. The full variable domain, in which reference TRBV18 and TRBJ1-1 provide the parts outside the CDR3, is NAGVMQNPRHLVRRRGQEARLRCSPMKGHSHVYWYRQLPEEGLKFMVYLQKENIIDESGMPKERFSAEFPKEGPSILRIQQVVRGDSAAYFCASSSAGVGTEAFFGQGTRLTVV.

This chain joins TRBV19 and TRBJ2-7; 7 bases agree with TRBD1. This CDR3 is built from 14 residues. With V trimmed by 4 bases and J by 0 bases, 3 bases remained unmatched. Per germline, CDR1 LNHDA and CDR2 SQIVND (reference sequence). The CDR3 reads CASSRGGSSYEQYF. The CDR3 DNA follows: TGTGCCAGTAGTAGAGGGGGCAGCTCCTACGAGCAGTACTTC.

The chain joins TRBV7-2 to TRBJ1-1, with D perhaps TRBD1 (6 bases). Trimming removed 5 bases at V and 4 bases at J, with 14 bases between. This CDR3 contains 14 residues. Per the germline V gene, CDR1 is SGHTA and CDR2 is FQGNSA. The CDR3 bases are TGTGCCAGCAGCACTTTCCAGGGGAGCACTGAAGCTTTCTTT. This gives the protein CASSTFQGSTEAFF.

The chain joins TRBV6-5 to TRBJ2-1; no clear D. The V and J ends lost 3 bases and 4 bases respectively, with 7 bases between them. The CDR3 runs to 13 residues. Germline values: CDR1 MNHEY, CDR2 SVGAGI. This CDR3 reads CASSYDAYNEQFF. For the CDR3, the DNA is TGTGCCAGCAGTTATGACGCATACAATGAGCAGTTCTTC.

The count of this clone is one. The CDR3 sequence is CASTPAGGLSYEQYF. In DNA, the CDR3 is TGTGCCAGCACTCCAGCGGGGGGGCTCTCCTACGAGCAGTACTTC. V gene TRBV6-1 combines with J gene TRBJ2-7, with 10 bases matching TRBD2. Germline CDR1 reads MNHNS; CDR2 reads SASEGT. The V segment lost 7 bases and the J segment 0 bases; nucleotides outside the gene matches: 6. The CDR3 has 15 amino acids.

The rearrangement joins TRBV5-4 to TRBJ1-6; no clear D. Germline CDR1 and CDR2: SGHNT and YYREEE (reference sequence). The ends were cut back, 4 bases at V and 0 bases at J, with 17 bases in the middle. The length of the CDR3 is 18 residues. The CDR3 is CASSMMVGSSSYNSPLHF. In nucleotides, the CDR3 is TGTGCCAGCAGCATGATGGTTGGGAGTAGCTCCTATAATTCACCCCTCCACTTT. Looking up the rest from reference TRBV5-4 and TRBJ1-6 gives the full variable domain: ETGVTQSPTHLIKTRGQQVTLRCSSQSGHNTVSWYQQALGQGPQFIFQYYREEENGRGNFPPRFSGLQFPNYSSELNVNALELDDSALYLCASSMMVGSSSYNSPLHFGNGTRLTVT.

V and J are TRBV9 and TRBJ2-3; 10 bases agree with TRBD2. After removal of 6 bases from V and 3 bases from J, the junction contained 13 bases not matched to a gene. The germline CDR1 and CDR2 sequences are SGDLS and YYNGEE. This CDR3 spans 17 amino acids. CDR3 sequence reads: CASTAHQSGRGTDTQYF. CDR3 coding DNA: TGTGCCAGCACCGCCCATCAAAGCGGGAGGGGAACAGATACGCAGTATTTT.

The gene calls are TRBV27 and TRBJ1-2; no clear D. V was cut by 3 bases and J by 8 bases, with 13 bases left in between. CDR1 and CDR2 from the germline V gene are MNHEY and SMNVEV (reference sequence). This CDR3 is built from 13 residues. The CDR3 sequence: CASSFSSGVGYTF. The CDR3 DNA is TGTGCCAGCAGTTTTTCGAGTGGGGTCGGCTACACCTTC.

The chain combines TRBV18 with TRBJ2-7, with D perhaps TRBD1 or TRBD2 (5 bases each). The CDR3 spans 15 residues. The V end lost 5 bases, the J end lost 0 bases, and 14 bases lay between the germline ends. CDR1 is KGHSH, CDR2 LQKENI, per germline. CDR3 sequence (DNA): TGTGCCAGCTCAGGGGACGGACCAAGCTCCTACGAGCAGTACTTC. Protein sequence: CASSGDGPSSYEQYF.

V is TRBV6-6 and J is TRBJ2-7; D might be TRBD2 (5 bases). Germline CDR1 MNHNY, CDR2 SVGAGI (reference sequence). The ends were cut back, 2 bases at V and 7 bases at J, with 21 bases in the middle. The CDR3 consists of 16 residues. Here the CDR3 DNA reads TGTGCCAGCAGTTACGGAACGGAGCCTCTTCCGGGAGAGCAGTACTTC. Encoded protein: CASSYGTEPLPGEQYF.